This T cell receptor (beta chain) emerged from a study of blood T cell repertoires in COVID-19. Study-level information: COVID-19 samples from acute and convalescent phases originated in the United States, Italy and Spain.

The CDR3 spans 16 residues. Germline values: CDR1 SGHTA, CDR2 FQGNSA. Trimming at V came to 5 bases and at J to 8 bases, leaving 14 bases not matched to a gene. The method was immunoSEQ multiplex PCR; TCRdb's version includes in-frame clones alone and lacks a portion of them. Here the sample spans fewer than 20,000 clones, about 81% being singletons. The TCR was taken from a man aged 35 to 55 with active or convalescent COVID-19. The material sequenced was peripheral blood. The genes are TRBV7-2 and TRBJ1-4; 7 nucleotides match TRBD1. The CDR3 protein is CASSGKGTAPVEKLFF. In DNA form, the CDR3 reads TGTGCCAGCAGCGGAAAAGGGACAGCCCCGGTGGAAAAACTGTTTTTT.